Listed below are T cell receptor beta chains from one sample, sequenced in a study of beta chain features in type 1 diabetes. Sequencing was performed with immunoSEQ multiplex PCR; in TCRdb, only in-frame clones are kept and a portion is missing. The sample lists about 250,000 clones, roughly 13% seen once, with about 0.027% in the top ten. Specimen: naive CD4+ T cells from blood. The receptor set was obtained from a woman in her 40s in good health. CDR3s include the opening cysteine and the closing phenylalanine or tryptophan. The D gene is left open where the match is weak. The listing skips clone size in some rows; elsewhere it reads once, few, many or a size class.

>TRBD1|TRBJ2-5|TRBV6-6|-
CASRTSGGPQETQYF
TGTGCCAGCAGGACTTCAGGGGGCCCCCAAGAGACCCAGTACTTC
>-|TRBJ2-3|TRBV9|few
CASSVSAGSTDTQYF
TGTGCCAGCAGCGTATCCGCGGGGAGCACAGATACGCAGTATTTT
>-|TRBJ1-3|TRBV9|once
CASSVSWEGNTIYF
TGTGCCAGCAGCGTATCGTGGGAGGGAAACACCATATATTTT
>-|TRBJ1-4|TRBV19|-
CASSTRVANEKLFF
TGTGCCAGTAGTACCAGGGTGGCTAATGAAAAACTGTTTTTT
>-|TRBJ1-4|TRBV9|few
CASSVTGTEKLFF
TGTGCCAGCAGCGTAACAGGGACTGAAAAACTGTTTTTT
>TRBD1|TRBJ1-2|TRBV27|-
CASSRTPGQAYGYTF
TGTGCCAGCAGTCGAACCCCGGGACAGGCTTATGGCTACACCTTC
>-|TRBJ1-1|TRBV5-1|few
CASSLALNTEAFF
TGCGCCAGCAGCTTGGCTCTCAACACTGAAGCTTTCTTT
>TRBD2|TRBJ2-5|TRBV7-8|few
CASSLVVSGGTPGYF
TGTGCCAGCAGCTTAGTCGTTAGCGGGGGTACACCGGGGTACTTC
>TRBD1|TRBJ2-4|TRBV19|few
CASSTSGTGLNIQYF
TGTGCCAGTAGTACCAGTGGGACAGGGCTAAACATTCAGTACTTC
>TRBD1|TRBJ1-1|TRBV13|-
CASSLSRQGRPEAFF
TGTGCCAGCAGCTTATCCCGACAGGGAAGGCCTGAAGCTTTCTTT
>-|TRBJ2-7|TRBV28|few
CASTPFRGHGEQYF
TGTGCCAGCACCCCGTTCAGGGGACATGGAGAGCAGTACTTC
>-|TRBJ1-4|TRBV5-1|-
CASSLKRRSETNEKLFF
TGCGCCAGCAGCTTGAAACGCCGGAGCGAAACTAATGAAAAACTGTTTTTT
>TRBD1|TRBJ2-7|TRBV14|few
CASSQRGGAFRTYEQYF
TGTGCCAGCAGCCAAAGAGGGGGCGCGTTTAGAACCTACGAGCAGTACTTC
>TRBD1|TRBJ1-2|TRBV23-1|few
CASSSRGQGVGGYTF
TGCGCCAGCAGTTCCAGAGGACAGGGGGTGGGTGGCTACACCTTC
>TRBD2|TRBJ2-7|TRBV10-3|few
CATDSGTSGEQYF
TGTGCCACAGACTCTGGGACTAGCGGCGAGCAGTACTTC